This T cell receptor beta chain originates from a study of CD8 T cells in Susac syndrome. In this sample, this clonotype turned up once. Its specificity is unknown. The CDR3 is 15 residues long. With 6 bases clipped from V and 3 bases from J, the junction kept 5 bases outside the gene matches. Per germline, CDR1 SNHLY and CDR2 FYNNEI. RNA was extracted with the RNeasy kit, and a quantity of about 0.45 to 1 ug was reverse transcribed using random hexamers. Amplification of TCR beta CDR3 across 54 Vbeta and 13 Jbeta was performed with immunoSEQ multiplex PCR. MiXCR, run by TCRdb on the immunoSEQ multiplex PCR reads, gives a single entry per CDR3 protein. This sample has 120,000 or so distinct CDR3 sequences, with about 96% found just once. It was healthy donors who served as the controls, matched for age and sex. In contrast to the negatively isolated CD8+ and CD4+ T cells, TEMRA cells were FACS-enriched.

Points from the study as a whole: The TCR sequencing and HLA analysis in the study involved a relatively small number of individuals, as the study acknowledged.

Source material: CD4+ T cells from PBMCs. This clonotype originated in a human donor in good health. J is TRBJ2-1 and V is TRBV2; 10 bases match TRBD1. CDR3 in amino acids: CASSRQGAIYNEQFF. DNA of the CDR3: TGTGCCAGCAGCCGACAGGGGGCGATCTACAATGAGCAGTTCTTC.